This T cell receptor beta chain came from a study of T cell repertoires in cytomegalovirus infection. About the research overall: The authors relied on CMV epitopes, both recently identified HLA-C-restricted and well-studied HLA-B-restricted. A matching HLA type, together with CMV infection, was signaled by public TCR beta signatures.

The germline V gene has CDR1 SGHTA and CDR2 FQGNSA. Trimming cost V 5 bases and J 7 bases, with 8 bases left between them. The CDR3 has 11 residues. This clonotype has only a few counts. Its antigen is unidentified. From the reads, TCRdb called clonotypes with MiXCR, one entry per CDR3 protein. The sample has a few hundred thousand distinct CDR3 sequences, around two fifths seen once. General study points: The response measured ex vivo was dominated by TCR beta clonotypes (HLA-C-restricted and CMV-specific).

This sequence was found in a human donor in good health (CMV status not recorded). Some clones in this sample may be carry-over from other donors' samples. This chain connects TRBV7-2 to TRBJ1-1; D call uncertain. This material consisted of cultured PBMCs, taken from culture after CMV antigen stimulation. CDR3 bases: TGTGCCAGCAGCCCCCTTTTTGAAGCTTTCTTT. Its translation is CASSPLFEAFF.